The T cell receptor beta chain under discussion was sequenced for a study of T cells expressing NK-cell markers. Germline V gene lookup returns CDR1 SQVTM and CDR2 ANQGSEA. The CDR3 totals 13 residues. The authors made TCR beta cDNA libraries by 5'RACE template switching. This switching added a universal primer site and UMIs. TCRdb reprocessed the 5' RACE reads, with one entry per CDR3 protein and no DNA. The listing records approximately 460,000 distinct CDR3 sequences. Material: blood T cells: a sorted CD56 or NKG2C T cell subset, CD4+ or CD8+ T cells, or bulk PBMC T cells (not recorded which). This clonotype was obtained from a woman aged 18-69 years in good health. V and J are TRBV29-1 and TRBJ2-5; TCRdb's D call, TRBD1, is unchecked because there is no DNA. This CDR3 reads CSVDSGGEETQYF.